This record concerns one TCR beta chain sequence. Antigen specificity is unknown. The data derive from a study of shared clonotypes between healthy human individuals. Study-level background: Donor composition was two women and three men, aged 18 to 49. Each donor's CD8 memory used one plate, CD8 naive two, each CD4 subset three. Study-level points and caveats: The small donor group covered limited genetic and exposure diversity.

Researchers partitioned CD4+ cells into CD45RA+ naive and CD45RA-negative memory subsets. The CDR3 loop spans 20 amino acids. CDR1 and CDR2 (germline): SGDLS, YYNGEE. Trimming at V came to 3 bases and at J to 6 bases, leaving 15 bases not matched to a gene. The protocol was immunoSEQ multiplex PCR, while the TCRdb copy is restricted to in-frame clones and leaves out a portion. The sample includes 2 million to 2.5 million clones, 90% to 97% of them seen just once. This TCR was sampled from a man in his late teens or twenties in good health. Input material: naive CD4+ T cells sorted from blood. Regarding subset: CD45RA+ positively selected. V and J are TRBV9 and TRBJ2-1; the match to TRBD2 covers 16 bases. The DNA of the CDR3 is TGTGCCAGCAGCGCGATACCGGGACTAGCGGGGGGGCCCTTGGTCAATGAGCAGTTCTTC. Its translation: CASSAIPGLAGGPLVNEQFF.